Here is one T cell receptor (beta chain) with its context. Assay: immunoSEQ multiplex PCR; the TCRdb copy retains only in-frame clones and omits some. The sample includes over 250,000 clones, 89% of them seen just once. The CDR3 runs to 13 residues. Germline assignment: CDR1 SGHRS and CDR2 YFSETQ. Trimming left V 4 bases short and J 7 bases short, with 14 bases between. This specimen belongs to a study of blood T cell repertoires in COVID-19. Sequenced input: peripheral blood. This receptor was obtained from a middle-aged man with acute or convalescent COVID-19. The chain is built from TRBV5-1 and TRBJ1-2; no firm D call. DNA of the CDR3: TGCGCCAGCAGCGAAGGACTGGGCCCTGGCTACACCTTC. This sequence encodes CASSEGLGPGYTF.